One and the same sample provided the 6 T cell receptor beta chains below, sequenced in a study of T cells in Graves' hyperthyroidism and ophthalmopathy. Template material for amplifying TCR beta CDR3 regions consisted of RNA transcripts. With the HTBI primer set, the TCR CDR3 went through a first round of RT-PCR. A single record per CDR3 protein comes from TCRdb applying MiXCR to the multiplex PCR reads. The sample holds roughly 45,000 distinct CDR3 sequences; approximately 50% are singletons and the top ten take 32%. Source material: peripheral blood or thyroid tissue (not recorded which). Every receptor here comes from a woman aged 45-59 years with Graves' hyperthyroidism.

This clonotype was counted a few times. The V call is TRBV7-9, the J call TRBJ2-1, with D uncertain. CDR3 length: 15 amino acids. The V end was cut by 5 bases, the J end by 2 bases, with 13 bases between. CDR1 SEHNR and CDR2 FQNEAQ come from the germline V gene (reference sequence). CDR3 protein: CASSPTQGAYNEQFF. CDR3 sequence (DNA): TGTGCCAGCAGCCCAACACAAGGTGCCTACAATGAGCAGTTCTTC. Full variable domain (outside the CDR3, taken from reference TRBV7-9 and TRBJ2-1): DTGVSQNPRHKITKRGQNVTFRCDPISEHNRLYWYRQTLGQGPEFLTYFQNEAQLEKSRLLSDRFSAERPKGSFSTLEIQRTEQGDSAMYLCASSPTQGAYNEQFFGPGTRLTVL.

V and J are TRBV7-8 and TRBJ1-1, with 7 bases that match TRBD1. The CDR3 has 14 amino acids. V was pared by 3 bases and J by 7 bases, with 8 bases of the junction left unmatched. CDR1 SGHVS and CDR2 FQNEAQ come from the germline V gene. The CDR3 bases are TGTGCCAGCAGCTTTAGTCTGACAGGGCTTGAAGCTTTCTTT. Its protein is CASSFSLTGLEAFF.

The rearrangement uses TRBV7-9 and TRBJ1-2, with D perhaps matching TRBD1 (6 bases). This CDR3 spans 16 amino acids. Germline lookup yields CDR1 SEHNR and CDR2 FQNEAQ (reference sequence). The V end lost 0 bases, the J end lost 4 bases, and 15 bases lay between the germline ends. CDR3 region: CASSLAGMGDIYGYTF. The CDR3 DNA reads TGTGCCAGCAGCTTAGCAGGGATGGGGGACATCTATGGCTACACCTTC.

On this clonotype: At one end, the junction sequence differs from germline, possibly due to a read error. The CDR3 sequence: CASSFSGMGEKLVF. The CDR3 DNA is TGTGCCAGCAGTTTTTCGGGAATGGGTGAAAAACTGGTTTTT. V and J are TRBV28 and TRBJ1-4; D unclear. Germline V CDR1 and CDR2: MDHEN, SYDVKM. This CDR3 has 14 residues.

V gene TRBV28 combines with J gene TRBJ2-3; 7 nucleotides match TRBD2. Germline V gives CDR1 MDHEN, CDR2 SYDVKM. V lost 2 bases and J lost 3; bases outside the gene matches: 8. The CDR3 loop spans 16 amino acids. DNA for the CDR3: TGTGCCAGCAGTTTACGGCGTGGGGGAGGGACAGATACGCAGTATTTT. Translated: CASSLRRGGGTDTQYF.

Ten or more counts support this clonotype. V gene TRBV20-1 combines with J gene TRBJ1-6; D uncertain. Germline-derived CDR1 and CDR2 are DFQATT and SNEGSKA (reference sequence). This CDR3 comprises 14 residues. Trimming took 1 base from V and 8 from J, leaving 12 bases between them. CDR3 residues: CSARGAGVDSPLHF. Here the CDR3 DNA reads TGCAGTGCTAGAGGAGCCGGGGTGGATTCACCCCTCCACTTT.